This TCR beta chain is drawn from a study of T-cell reconstitution after alpha-beta-depleted transplantation in children. Unique molecular identifiers were incorporated during preparation of the TCRbeta library. Each CDR3 protein gets one entry after TCRdb re-called the PCR reads with MiXCR. The table records fewer than 550,000 distinct CDR3 sequences, approximately 10% of them present only once. This specimen was PBMCs from the stem cell graft donor, taken from the stem cell graft. The TCR originated in a human donor who donated a stem cell graft to a child with acute myeloid leukemia.

The CDR3 protein is CASSSDRGRFGYTF. DNA of the CDR3: TGTGCCAGCAGCTCGGACAGGGGGCGGTTTGGCTACACCTTC. J is TRBJ1-2 and V is TRBV9; TRBD1 aligns across 11 bases. J lost 7 bases, V lost 4 bases, and 6 bases had no gene match. This CDR3 contains 14 residues. Germline CDR1 SGDLS, CDR2 YYNGEE.